This entry lists 30 T cell receptor beta chains sequenced from one sample in a study of T cell responses to AZD1222 COVID-19 vaccine. Libraries were prepared by immunoSEQ multiplex PCR; TCRdb keeps only in-frame clonotypes and omits some of them. The sample shows about 180,000 clones, 80% to 90% of them seen only once. Sequencing used peripheral blood, obtained on day 0 of AZD1222 vaccination. Receptor source: an adult in good health.

The V call is TRBV2, the J call TRBJ2-7, with TRBD2 matching over 15 bases. CDR3 size: 14 residues. CDR1 and CDR2 (germline): SNHLY, FYNNEI. V gave up 10 bases and J gave up 6 bases; unmatched junction bases: 7. CDR3: CATSAGLAGGEQYF. The DNA of the CDR3 is TGTGCCACCAGCGCGGGACTAGCGGGGGGCGAGCAGTACTTC. Combining the CDR3 with reference TRBV2 and TRBJ2-7 gives the whole variable domain EPEVTQTPSHQVTQMGQEVILRCVPISNHLYFYWYRQILGQKVEFLVSFYNNEISEKSEIFDDQFSVERPDGSNFTLKIRSTKLEDSAMYFCATSAGLAGGEQYFGPGTRLTVT.

CDR3 sequence reads: CASSSPRSGGKGELFF. The CDR3 nucleotides read TGTGCCAGCAGTTCCCCCCGGTCAGGTGGGAAAGGGGAGCTGTTTTTT. The chain recombines TRBV28 with TRBJ2-2; no clear D gene. The CDR3 extends over 16 amino acids. The ends were cut back, 4 bases at V and 8 bases at J, with 20 bases in the middle. From germline, CDR1 is MDHEN and CDR2 SYDVKM.

The gene calls are TRBV7-6 and TRBJ2-3, with 8 positions matching TRBD2. J lost 2 bases, V lost 0 bases, and 4 bases had no gene match. Germline CDR1 and CDR2: SGHVS and FNYEAQ. There are 16 residues in the CDR3. CDR3 region: CASSLAPGGHTDTQYF. The CDR3 DNA sequence: TGTGCCAGCAGCTTAGCGCCGGGGGGGCACACAGATACGCAGTATTTT. The whole variable domain, remainder taken from reference TRBV7-6 and TRBJ2-3, is GAGVSQSPRYKVTKRGQDVALRCDPISGHVSLYWYRQALGQGPEFLTYFNYEAQQDKSGLPNDRFSAERPEGSISTLTIQRTEQRDSAMYRCASSLAPGGHTDTQYFGPGTRLTVL.

This rearrangement joins TRBV9 to TRBJ2-2, with 7 bases lining up with TRBD2. The J segment lost 0 bases and the V segment lost 3 bases, leaving 2 bases of the junction unmatched. CDR3 length equals 15 residues. CDR1 and CDR2 (germline): SGDLS, YYNGEE. CDR3 DNA sequence: TGTGCCAGCAGCGCCGGGGGGTCGAACACCGGGGAGCTGTTTTTT. Protein product: CASSAGGSNTGELFF.

CDR3 nucleotides: TGCAGCGTTGAGGGCCTAAAGTCGGACACTGAAGCTTTCTTT. Translation gives CSVEGLKSDTEAFF. This sequence joins TRBV29-1 and TRBJ1-1; D remains unclear. The germline V and J ends were trimmed by 3 bases and 3 bases, with 14 bases remaining between them. Germline CDR1 is SQVTM and CDR2 is ANQGSEA. CDR3 size: 14 residues.

This chain uses TRBV9 with TRBJ2-3; TRBD1 matches at 7 bases. CDR1 SGDLS and CDR2 YYNGEE come from the germline V gene. V was pared by 3 bases and J by 1 base, with 5 bases of the junction left unmatched. This CDR3 comprises 15 residues. DNA of the CDR3: TGTGCCAGCAGCGCACAAACAGGGGGCACAGATACGCAGTATTTT. Its translation: CASSAQTGGTDTQYF.

The V gene is TRBV6-1, the J gene TRBJ2-7; 7 bases are shared with TRBD2. CDR1 is MNHNS and CDR2 is SASEGT in the germline V gene. Unmatched junction bases numbered 6, after V lost 0 bases and J lost 1 base. The length of the CDR3 is 16 residues. CDR3 nucleotides: TGTGCCAGCAGTGAAGCCATTTGGGGAGGGTCCTACGAGCAGTACGTC. This sequence encodes CASSEAIWGGSYEQYV.

This clone was counted a single time. This chain uses TRBV15 with TRBJ2-5, with D perhaps assigned TRBD1 or TRBD2 (6 bases each). The CDR3 covers 18 residues. V was trimmed by 0 bases and J by 2 bases, leaving 19 bases between them. Germline CDR1 LNHNV, CDR2 YYDKDF (reference sequence). CDR3: CATSRELGGGRRQETQYF. The CDR3 DNA sequence: TGTGCCACCAGCAGAGAGTTAGGAGGGGGGCGGCGACAAGAGACCCAGTACTTC.

V usage is TRBV27 and J usage is TRBJ1-3; the match to TRBD1 covers 7 bases. This CDR3 spans 16 amino acids. Germline CDR1 is MNHEY and CDR2 is SMNVEV (reference sequence). V shed 5 bases, J shed 2 bases, and the junction held 9 bases outside the gene matches. CDR3 amino acids: CASSARQGFAGNTIYF. CDR3 bases: TGTGCCAGCAGTGCGCGACAGGGCTTTGCTGGAAACACCATATATTTT.

The V gene is TRBV5-1, the J gene TRBJ2-2; tentative D call: TRBD2 (6 bases). This CDR3 has 15 residues. Deletions cut 4 bases from V and 1 base from J, with 11 bases between. The germline CDR1 and CDR2 sequences are SGHRS and YFSETQ. DNA of the CDR3: TGCGCCAGCAGCCCACGGGGACTGAACACCGGGGAGCTGTTTTTT. As protein: CASSPRGLNTGELFF.

The chain couples TRBV10-3 to TRBJ1-4; no firm D call. Per germline, CDR1 ENHRY and CDR2 SYGVKD. The V and J ends lost 6 bases and 6 bases respectively, with 5 bases between them. The CDR3 loop spans 11 amino acids. The CDR3, as DNA: TGTGCCATCAGGGTAGATGAAAAACTGTTTTTT. It codes for CAIRVDEKLFF.

J is TRBJ1-4 and V is TRBV7-9, with D unclear. The CDR3 length is 14 residues. Trimming took off 6 bases at V and 1 base at J, with 9 bases between the two ends. Germline loops: CDR1 SEHNR, CDR2 FQNEAQ (reference sequence). The CDR3 region has the DNA TGTGCCAGCAGGGTATTAGGAACTAATGAAAAACTGTTTTTT. Translated, it gives CASRVLGTNEKLFF.

The chain employs TRBV12-3 or TRBV12-4 and TRBJ1-1; possible D gene TRBD1, 5 bases. Trimming left V 3 bases short and J 4 bases short, with 9 bases between. CDR3 length: 13 residues. DNA for the CDR3: TGTGCCAGCAGTTTCTGGGGGGTCACTGAAGCTTTCTTT. Amino acid sequence: CASSFWGVTEAFF.

V is TRBV6-5 and J is TRBJ1-2; possibly TRBD1 for D (6 bases). CDR1 is MNHEY, CDR2 SVGAGI, per germline. V lost 6 bases and J 1 base, leaving 12 bases between the germline ends. The CDR3 spans 14 residues. CDR3 region: CASRPGQLNYGYTF. The CDR3, as DNA: TGTGCCAGCAGACCAGGACAGCTTAACTATGGCTACACCTTC.

This rearrangement joins TRBV9 to TRBJ1-2, with D possibly TRBD1 on 5 matching bases. The V end lost 4 bases, the J end lost 5 bases, and 12 bases lay between the germline ends. Germline CDR1 is SGDLS and CDR2 is YYNGEE. This CDR3 is 13 amino acids long. The CDR3 spells CASSIDSDYGYTF. For the CDR3, the DNA is TGTGCCAGCAGCATCGACAGCGATTATGGCTACACCTTC. Based on the CDR3 plus reference TRBV9 and TRBJ1-2, the full variable domain is DSGVTQTPKHLITATGQRVTLRCSPRSGDLSVYWYQQSLDQGLQFLIQYYNGEERAKGNILERFSAQQFPDLHSELNLSSLELGDSALYFCASSIDSDYGYTFGSGTRLTVV.

The chain joins TRBV27 to TRBJ1-5, with D perhaps TRBD1 (6 bases). Germline CDR1 MNHEY, CDR2 SMNVEV (reference sequence). This CDR3 comprises 17 residues. The V and J ends lost 5 bases and 2 bases respectively, with 19 bases between them. The CDR3 loop reads CASSPTKGGSRNQPQHF. The CDR3 DNA follows: TGTGCCAGCAGTCCGACTAAAGGGGGGTCACGCAATCAGCCCCAGCATTTT.

V is TRBV5-4 and J is TRBJ1-6; 7 bases are a match to TRBD1. Unmatched junction bases numbered 8, after V lost 0 bases and J lost 8 bases. CDR3 length: 16 amino acids. Germline V CDR1 and CDR2: SGHNT, YYREEE (reference sequence). CDR3 in DNA: TGTGCCAGCAGCTTGGGACAGGGAAGGGCTTATTCACCCCTCCACTTT. It translates to CASSLGQGRAYSPLHF. Complete variable domain (other parts from reference TRBV5-4 and TRBJ1-6): ETGVTQSPTHLIKTRGQQVTLRCSSQSGHNTVSWYQQALGQGPQFIFQYYREEENGRGNFPPRFSGLQFPNYSSELNVNALELDDSALYLCASSLGQGRAYSPLHFGNGTRLTVT.

The chain carries TRBV11-2 and TRBJ1-6, with TRBD1 as a possible D gene (6 bases). CDR1 and CDR2 from the germline V gene are SGHAT and FQNNGV. V lost 0 bases and J lost 7, with 16 bases in between. There are 17 residues in the CDR3. DNA for the CDR3: TGTGCCAGCAGCTTAGATATCCCAGGGGCGATCAATTCACCCCTCCACTTT. This codes for CASSLDIPGAINSPLHF.

This sequence joins TRBV29-1 and TRBJ2-7, with 7 bases fitting TRBD2. With 7 bases clipped from V and 0 bases from J, the junction kept 6 bases outside the gene matches. The CDR3 is made up of 13 amino acids. Germline values: CDR1 SQVTM, CDR2 ANQGSEA. The CDR3 spells CSAGLGVSYEQYF. The DNA of the CDR3 is TGCAGCGCTGGACTAGGAGTCTCCTACGAGCAGTACTTC.

The chain uses TRBV6-5 and TRBJ2-2; 9 bases align to TRBD2. The germline V gene has CDR1 MNHEY and CDR2 SVGAGI. Trimming removed 2 bases from V and 10 bases from J; junction bases left unmatched: 5. The length of the CDR3 is 14 residues. The CDR3 bases are TGTGCCAGCAGTTACGTAGCGGGGGTCGTGGAGCTGTTTTTT. This codes for CASSYVAGVVELFF.

The V gene is TRBV19, the J gene TRBJ1-3; no definite D call. This CDR3 has 15 residues. Deletions cut 5 bases from V and 1 base from J, with 12 bases between. Germline lookup yields CDR1 LNHDA and CDR2 SQIVND (reference sequence). DNA for the CDR3: TGTGCCAGTAGTCTCACATTTTTATCTGGAAACACCATATATTTT. This gives the protein CASSLTFLSGNTIYF. The full variable domain, rest sourced from reference TRBV19 and TRBJ1-3, is DGGITQSPKYLFRKEGQNVTLSCEQNLNHDAMYWYRQDPGQGLRLIYYSQIVNDFQKGDIAEGYSVSREKKESFPLTVTSAQKNPTAFYLCASSLTFLSGNTIYFGEGSWLTVV.

The V gene is TRBV18, the J gene TRBJ1-2, with TRBD1 matching over 8 bases. Trimming removed 1 base from V and 0 bases from J; junction bases left unmatched: 4. The CDR3 loop spans 16 amino acids. Germline lookup yields CDR1 KGHSH and CDR2 LQKENI. The CDR3 protein is CASSPRQGLPNYGYTF. As DNA, the CDR3 is TGTGCCAGCTCACCACGACAGGGGCTCCCTAACTATGGCTACACCTTC.

The rearrangement uses TRBV5-1 and TRBJ1-2, with 7 bases that match TRBD1. With 0 bases clipped from V and 8 bases from J, the junction kept 4 bases outside the gene matches. Germline V gene lookup returns CDR1 SGHRS and CDR2 YFSETQ. CDR3 size: 13 residues. The CDR3 DNA is TGCGCCAGCAGCTTGGAGGGGGCGCAGGGCTACACCTTC. This gives the protein CASSLEGAQGYTF.

The chain links TRBV25-1 to TRBJ1-6; unclear D gene. Germline CDR1 is MGHDK and CDR2 is SYGVNS. V was clipped by 3 bases and J by 0 bases, with 9 bases between them. This CDR3 comprises 16 residues. CDR3 DNA: TGTGCCAGCAGTGACAGGAAGAGCTCCTATAATTCACCCCTCCACTTT. The encoded protein is CASSDRKSSYNSPLHF.

This rearrangement joins TRBV9 to TRBJ2-7; D perhaps matches TRBD1 (5 bases). V was trimmed by 3 bases and J by 2 bases, leaving 15 bases between them. This CDR3 spans 15 amino acids. Germline CDR1 reads SGDLS; CDR2 reads YYNGEE. The CDR3 DNA sequence: TGTGCCAGCAGCGCCAGCAGTGACAGAACCTACGAGCAGTACTTC. Amino acid sequence: CASSASSDRTYEQYF.

This clone has a single count. This rearrangement joins TRBV2 to TRBJ2-2; D is uncertain. Germline values: CDR1 SNHLY, CDR2 FYNNEI. The CDR3 spans 13 residues. Trimming shortened V by 6 bases and J by 6 bases, and 11 bases separated the two germline ends. The CDR3 region has the DNA TGTGCCAGCAGCGACATGGGTCCCGGGGAGCTGTTTTTT. Protein: CASSDMGPGELFF.

This chain uses TRBV6-2 or TRBV6-3 with TRBJ1-5; D is undetermined. The CDR3 spans 16 residues. Germline loops: CDR1 MNHEY, CDR2 SVGEGT. V lost 0 bases and J 3 bases, leaving 12 bases between the germline ends. CDR3 coding DNA: TGTGCCAGCAGTTACTCGACGCGCATCCTCAATCAGCCCCAGCATTTT. The encoded protein is CASSYSTRILNQPQHF.

The chain is built from TRBV3-1 (or the pseudogene TRBV3-2) and TRBJ1-2, with a possible D match to TRBD1 (6 bases). V was clipped by 3 bases and J by 0 bases, with 20 bases between them. CDR3 size: 18 residues. Germline CDR1 is LGHDT and CDR2 is YNNKEL (reference sequence). The CDR3 loop reads CASSQEGGRGSPNYGYTF. The CDR3 nucleotides are TGTGCCAGCAGCCAGGAAGGGGGGAGGGGCTCCCCTAACTATGGCTACACCTTC.

The chain links TRBV6-5 to TRBJ1-1, with TRBD1 as a possible D gene (6 bases). This CDR3 is 14 amino acids long. Trimming shortened V by 0 bases and J by 4 bases, and 9 bases separated the two germline ends. Germline V CDR1 and CDR2: MNHEY, SVGAGI. This chain's CDR3 is CASSYSQGFTEAFF. The CDR3, as DNA: TGTGCCAGCAGTTACTCCCAGGGGTTCACTGAAGCTTTCTTT.

On this clone itself: Additional DNA sequences in this sample encode the identical CDR3. The chain combines TRBV20-1 with TRBJ2-5, with unresolved D. Germline V gene lookup returns CDR1 DFQATT and CDR2 SNEGSKA (reference sequence). The CDR3 is made up of 10 amino acids. Between the trimmed V and J ends, which lost 0 bases and 5 bases, there was a span of 1 base. The CDR3 sequence: CSAREETQYF. The CDR3 DNA is TGCAGTGCTAGAGAGGAGACCCAGTACTTC.